This T cell receptor (beta chain) was documented in a study of shared clonotypes between healthy human individuals. Repertoires were generated with immunoSEQ multiplex PCR, while TCRdb's copy carries only in-frame clones and drops some. This sample has roughly 500,000 clones, with 76% found just once. Trimming left V 1 base short and J 2 bases short, with 9 bases between. Germline V gene sequence: CDR1 SGHTA, CDR2 FQGNSA. This CDR3 comprises 14 residues. This clone was seen a handful of times. The unsorted samples had approximately 90 million PBMCs used for genomic DNA. This chain links TRBV7-2 with TRBJ2-7, with D unclear. This sequence originates from a woman aged 40 to 55 in good health. Some clones in this sample may be carry-over from other donors' samples. The sequenced sample consisted of PBMCs. The CDR3 spells CASSLGVDTYEQYF. The CDR3 DNA sequence: TGTGCCAGCAGCTTAGGAGTCGATACCTACGAGCAGTACTTC. Using reference TRBV7-2 and TRBJ2-7 for the parts outside the CDR3, the full variable domain is GAGVSQSPSNKVTEKGKDVELRCDPISGHTALYWYRQSLGQGLEFLIYFQGNSAPDKSGLPSDRFSAERTGGSVSTLTIQRTQQEDSAVYLCASSLGVDTYEQYFGPGTRLTVT.